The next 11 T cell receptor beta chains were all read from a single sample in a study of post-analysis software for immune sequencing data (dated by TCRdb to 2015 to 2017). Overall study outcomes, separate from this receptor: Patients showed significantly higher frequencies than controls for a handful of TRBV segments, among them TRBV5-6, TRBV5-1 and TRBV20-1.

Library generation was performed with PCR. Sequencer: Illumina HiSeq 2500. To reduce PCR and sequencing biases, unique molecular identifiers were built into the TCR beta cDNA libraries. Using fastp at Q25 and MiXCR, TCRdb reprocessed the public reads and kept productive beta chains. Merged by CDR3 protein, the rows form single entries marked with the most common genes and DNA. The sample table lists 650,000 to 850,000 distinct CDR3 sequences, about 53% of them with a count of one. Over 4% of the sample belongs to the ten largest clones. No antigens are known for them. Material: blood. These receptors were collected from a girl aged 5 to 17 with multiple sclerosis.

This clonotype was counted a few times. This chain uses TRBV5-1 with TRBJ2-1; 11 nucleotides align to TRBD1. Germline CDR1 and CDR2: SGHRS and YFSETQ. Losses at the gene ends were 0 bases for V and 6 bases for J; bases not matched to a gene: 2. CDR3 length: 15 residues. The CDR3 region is CASSLGGTGGNEQFF. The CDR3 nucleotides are TGCGCCAGCAGCTTGGGTGGGACAGGGGGCAATGAGCAGTTCTTC.

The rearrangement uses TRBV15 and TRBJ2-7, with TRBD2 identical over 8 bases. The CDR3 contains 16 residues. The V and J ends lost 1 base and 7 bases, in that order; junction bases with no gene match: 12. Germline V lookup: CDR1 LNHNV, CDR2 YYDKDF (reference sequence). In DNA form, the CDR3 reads TGTGCCACCAGCAGAGGCCCCGGGAGGGATCGAGAGGAGCAGTACTTC. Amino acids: CATSRGPGRDREEQYF.

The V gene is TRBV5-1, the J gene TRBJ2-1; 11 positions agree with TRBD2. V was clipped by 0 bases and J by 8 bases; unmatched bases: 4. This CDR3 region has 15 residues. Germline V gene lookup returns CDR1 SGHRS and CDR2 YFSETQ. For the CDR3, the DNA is TGCGCCAGCAGCTTGGTTACTAGCGGGGGAGATGAGCAGTTCTTC. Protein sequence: CASSLVTSGGDEQFF.

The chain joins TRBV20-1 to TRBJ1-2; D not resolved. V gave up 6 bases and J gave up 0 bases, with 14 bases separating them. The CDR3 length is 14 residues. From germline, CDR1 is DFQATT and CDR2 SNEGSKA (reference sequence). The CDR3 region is CSAPAAAANYGYTF. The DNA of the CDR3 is TGCAGTGCCCCAGCGGCAGCAGCTAACTATGGCTACACCTTC.

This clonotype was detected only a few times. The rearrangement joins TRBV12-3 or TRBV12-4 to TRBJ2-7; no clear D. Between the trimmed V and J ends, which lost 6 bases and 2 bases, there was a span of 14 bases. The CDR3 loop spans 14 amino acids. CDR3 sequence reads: CASSPPGVTYEQYF. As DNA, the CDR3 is TGTGCCAGCAGCCCCCCAGGTGTGACCTACGAGCAGTACTTC.

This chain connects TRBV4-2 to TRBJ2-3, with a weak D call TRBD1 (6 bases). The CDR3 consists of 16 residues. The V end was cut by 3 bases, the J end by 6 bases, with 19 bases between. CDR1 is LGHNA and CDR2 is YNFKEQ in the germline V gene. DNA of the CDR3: TGTGCCAGCAGCCACTCTCAGGGGCCAGCACGGGATACGCAGTATTTT. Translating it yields CASSHSQGPARDTQYF.

The CDR3 bases are TGTGCCAGCAGCCCGGCCGGGGTGCAGACTAATGAAAAACTGTTTTTT. Amino acid sequence: CASSPAGVQTNEKLFF. This sequence joins TRBV3-1 and TRBJ1-4; D gene ambiguous. This CDR3 has 16 amino acids. From germline, CDR1 is LGHDT and CDR2 YNNKEL (reference sequence). Trimming removed 4 bases from V and 2 bases from J, with 14 bases in between.

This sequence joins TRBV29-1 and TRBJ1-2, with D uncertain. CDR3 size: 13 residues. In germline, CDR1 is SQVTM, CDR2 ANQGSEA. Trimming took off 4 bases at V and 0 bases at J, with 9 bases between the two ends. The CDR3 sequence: CSVVLPANYGYTF. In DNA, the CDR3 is TGCAGCGTTGTCTTACCAGCTAACTATGGCTACACCTTC.

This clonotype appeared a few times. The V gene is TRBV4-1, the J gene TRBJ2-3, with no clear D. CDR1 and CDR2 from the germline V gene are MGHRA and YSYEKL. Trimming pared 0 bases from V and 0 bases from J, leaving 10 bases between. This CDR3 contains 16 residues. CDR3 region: CASSQDPDQSTDTQYF. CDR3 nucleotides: TGCGCCAGCAGCCAAGATCCGGATCAAAGCACAGATACGCAGTATTTT.

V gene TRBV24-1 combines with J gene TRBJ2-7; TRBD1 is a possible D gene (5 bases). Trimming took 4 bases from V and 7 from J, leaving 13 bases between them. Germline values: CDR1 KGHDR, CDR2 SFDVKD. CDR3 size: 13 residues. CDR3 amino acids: CATSERQWDEQYF. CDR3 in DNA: TGTGCCACCAGTGAACGACAGTGGGATGAGCAGTACTTC.

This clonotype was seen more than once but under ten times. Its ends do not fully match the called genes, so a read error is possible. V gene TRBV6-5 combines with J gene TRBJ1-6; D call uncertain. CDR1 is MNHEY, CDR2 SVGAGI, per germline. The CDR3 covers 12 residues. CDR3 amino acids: CTSFNPHSPLHF. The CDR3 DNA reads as TGTACCAGCTTCAACCCCCACTCACCCCTCCACTTT.